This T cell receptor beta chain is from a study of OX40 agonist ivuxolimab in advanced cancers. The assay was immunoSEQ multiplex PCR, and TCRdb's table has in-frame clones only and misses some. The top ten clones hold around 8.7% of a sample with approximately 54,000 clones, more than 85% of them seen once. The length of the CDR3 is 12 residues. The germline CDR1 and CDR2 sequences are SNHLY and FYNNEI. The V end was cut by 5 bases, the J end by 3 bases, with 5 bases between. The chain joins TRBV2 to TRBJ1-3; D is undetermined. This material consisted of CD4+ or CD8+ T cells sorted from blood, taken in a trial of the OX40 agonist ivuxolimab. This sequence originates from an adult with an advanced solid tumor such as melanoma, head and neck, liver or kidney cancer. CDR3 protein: CASSPGGNTIYF. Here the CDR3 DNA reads TGTGCCAGCAGTCCGGGTGGAAACACCATATATTTT.